The 8 T cell receptor beta chains given below trace back to one sample, sequenced in a study of response to subunit inactivated influenza vaccine. One entry per CDR3 protein results from TCRdb running MiXCR on the RT-PCR reads. The data contain hundreds of thousands of distinct CDR3 sequences, roughly 14% of them singletons. The input for sequencing was PBMCs from blood, taken about 13 days after vaccination. The receptors stem from a man aged 45 to 65 who received an inactivated influenza vaccine.

This clonotype was detected only a few times. V is TRBV2 and J is TRBJ2-3; TRBD2 aligns across 9 bases. The CDR3 is 16 residues long. The junction had 8 bases not matched to a gene; V was cut back by 4 bases and J by 3 bases. From germline, CDR1 is SNHLY and CDR2 FYNNEI. CDR3: CASSAGLAPKTDTQYF. Here the CDR3 DNA reads TGTGCCAGCAGTGCAGGACTAGCGCCTAAAACAGATACGCAGTATTTT.

J is TRBJ2-7 and V is TRBV20-1; D may be TRBD1 (8 bases). The V end was cut by 4 bases, the J end by 7 bases, with 20 bases between. The CDR3 consists of 14 residues. Germline V gives CDR1 DFQATT, CDR2 SNEGSKA (reference sequence). This CDR3 reads CSATKTGAGGEQYF. The CDR3 DNA reads TGCAGTGCTACAAAGACAGGGGCCGGGGGGGAGCAGTACTTC.

The chain links TRBV11-2 to TRBJ2-5; TRBD2 matches 9 bases. This CDR3 region has 16 residues. Looked up from germline, CDR1 is SGHAT and CDR2 is FQNNGV. Trimming took 1 base from V and 4 from J; bases not matched to a gene: 7. For the CDR3, the DNA is TGTGCCAGCAGCTTAGCGGGACTAGCAACAGGAGAGACCCAGTACTTC. This encodes CASSLAGLATGETQYF. The variable domain in full, with the rest retrieved from reference TRBV11-2 and TRBJ2-5, is EAGVAQSPRYKIIEKRQSVAFWCNPISGHATLYWYQQILGQGPKLLIQFQNNGVVDDSQLPKDRFSAERLKGVDSTLKIQPAKLEDSAVYLCASSLAGLATGETQYFGPGTRLLVL.

This clonotype was observed a handful of times. The chain joins TRBV24-1 to TRBJ2-3; 9 nucleotides line up with TRBD1. There are 15 residues in the CDR3. Germline V gives CDR1 KGHDR, CDR2 SFDVKD. V trimming: 2 bases; J trimming: 6 bases; junction bases outside the gene matches: 5. The DNA for the CDR3 is TGTGCCACCAGTGATTCCGGGACAGGGCGCGATACGCAGTATTTT. This sequence encodes CATSDSGTGRDTQYF.

This clonotype showed up many times. This chain links TRBV5-6 with TRBJ1-6; D perhaps matches TRBD1 (5 bases). CDR1 and CDR2 from the germline V gene are SGHDT and YYEEEE. The CDR3 length is 15 residues. The V end was cut by 4 bases, the J end by 7 bases, with 15 bases between. CDR3 nucleotide sequence: TGTGCCAGCAGCCCCGGGGCCGGGAGGAATTCACCCCTCCACTTT. Protein sequence: CASSPGAGRNSPLHF.

The chain has TRBV28 and TRBJ2-7; TRBD1 matches at 8 bases. V was pared by 3 bases and J by 5 bases, with 6 bases of the junction left unmatched. The CDR3 totals 14 residues. Germline CDR1 and CDR2: MDHEN and SYDVKM. The CDR3 sequence: CASSFGRGQHEQYF. CDR3 coding DNA: TGTGCCAGCAGTTTCGGCAGGGGGCAACACGAGCAGTACTTC. Drawing the rest from reference TRBV28 and TRBJ2-7, the complete variable domain is DVKVTQSSRYLVKRTGEKVFLECVQDMDHENMFWYRQDPGLGLRLIYFSYDVKMKEKGDIPEGYSVSREKKERFSLILESASTNQTSMYLCASSFGRGQHEQYFGPGTRLTVT.

The sample holds many counts of this clonotype. This chain connects TRBV12-3 or TRBV12-4 to TRBJ2-1; D remains unclear. The CDR3 spans 12 residues. V was cut by 5 bases and J by 5 bases, with 7 bases left in between. The CDR3 sequence is CASSRRDNEQFF. The CDR3 nucleotides are TGTGCCAGCAGTCGTAGAGACAATGAGCAGTTCTTC.

This clonotype was counted ten times or more. The chain joins TRBV27 to TRBJ2-1; unclear D gene. CDR3 size: 13 residues. V lost 6 bases, J lost 5 bases, and 11 bases lay in between. Germline V lookup: CDR1 MNHEY, CDR2 SMNVEV (reference sequence). The CDR3 nucleotides are TGTGCCAGCAGCTTAGGGCCGAACAATGAGCAGTTCTTC. It is translated as CASSLGPNNEQFF.